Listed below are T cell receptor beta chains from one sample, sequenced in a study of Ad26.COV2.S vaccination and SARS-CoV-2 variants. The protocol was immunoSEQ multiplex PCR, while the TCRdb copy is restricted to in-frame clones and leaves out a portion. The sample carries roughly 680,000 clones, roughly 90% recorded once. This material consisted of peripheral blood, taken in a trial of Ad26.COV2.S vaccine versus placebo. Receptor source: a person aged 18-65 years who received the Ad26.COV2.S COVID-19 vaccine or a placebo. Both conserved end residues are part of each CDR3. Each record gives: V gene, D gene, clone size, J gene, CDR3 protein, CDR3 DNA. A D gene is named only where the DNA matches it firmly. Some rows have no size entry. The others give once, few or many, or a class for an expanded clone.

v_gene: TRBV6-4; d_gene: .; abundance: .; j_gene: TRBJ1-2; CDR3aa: CASSDSTGYGYTF; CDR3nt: TGTGCCAGCAGTGACTCGACGGGATATGGCTACACCTTC
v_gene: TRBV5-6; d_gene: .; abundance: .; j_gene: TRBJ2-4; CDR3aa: CASSLGSGAPKNIQYF; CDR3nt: TGTGCCAGCAGCTTGGGTTCGGGGGCGCCCAAAAACATTCAGTACTTC
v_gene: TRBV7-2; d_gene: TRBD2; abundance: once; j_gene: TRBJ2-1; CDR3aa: CASSWSSGGAGSYNEQFF; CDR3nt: TGTGCCAGCAGCTGGAGTAGCGGGGGGGCCGGGTCCTACAATGAGCAGTTCTTC
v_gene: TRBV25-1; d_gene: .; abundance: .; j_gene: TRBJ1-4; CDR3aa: CASSESGGRWGEKLFF; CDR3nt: TGTGCCAGCAGTGAAAGCGGGGGCAGGTGGGGTGAAAAACTGTTTTTT
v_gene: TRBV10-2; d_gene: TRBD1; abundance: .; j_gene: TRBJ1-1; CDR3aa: CASSLTGENTEAFF; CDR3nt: TGCGCCAGCAGCCTGACAGGGGAGAACACTGAAGCTTTCTTT
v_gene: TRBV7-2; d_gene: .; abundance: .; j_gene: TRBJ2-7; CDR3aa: CASSSFLSYEQYF; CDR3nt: TGTGCCAGCAGTTCCTTCCTCTCCTACGAGCAGTACTTC
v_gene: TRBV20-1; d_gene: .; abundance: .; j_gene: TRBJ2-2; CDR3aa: CSALEGGMLFF; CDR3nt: TGCAGTGCTCTAGAGGGGGGCATGCTGTTTTTT
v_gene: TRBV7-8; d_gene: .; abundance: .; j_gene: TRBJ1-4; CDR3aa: CASSLAPQGLDEKLFF; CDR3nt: TGTGCCAGCAGCTTAGCCCCACAGGGTTTGGATGAAAAACTGTTTTTT
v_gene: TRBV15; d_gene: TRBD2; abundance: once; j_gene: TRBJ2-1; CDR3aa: CATSRVGERELDEQFF; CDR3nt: TGTGCCACCAGCAGAGTGGGGGAGCGGGAGCTCGATGAGCAGTTCTTC
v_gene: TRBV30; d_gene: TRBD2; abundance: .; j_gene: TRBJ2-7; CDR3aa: CAWALGGVAYEQYF; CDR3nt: TGTGCCTGGGCCTTGGGAGGGGTCGCCTACGAGCAGTACTTC
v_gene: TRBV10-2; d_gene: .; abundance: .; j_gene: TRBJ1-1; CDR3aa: CASSGHEWAEAFF; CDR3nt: TGCGCCAGCAGTGGACACGAATGGGCGGAAGCTTTCTTT
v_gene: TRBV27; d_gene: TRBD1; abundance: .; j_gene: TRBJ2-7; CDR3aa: CASTSDRGVYEQYF; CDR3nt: TGTGCCAGCACTTCCGACAGGGGTGTTTACGAGCAGTACTTC
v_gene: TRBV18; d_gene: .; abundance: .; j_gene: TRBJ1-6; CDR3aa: CASSPDQQGASPLHF; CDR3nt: TGTGCCAGCTCACCGGATCAACAGGGAGCTTCACCCCTCCACTTT
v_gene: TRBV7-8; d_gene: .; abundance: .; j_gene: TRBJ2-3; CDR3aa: CASSLGGAGDTQYF; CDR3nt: TGTGCCAGCAGCTTAGGAGGGGCCGGAGATACGCAGTATTTT
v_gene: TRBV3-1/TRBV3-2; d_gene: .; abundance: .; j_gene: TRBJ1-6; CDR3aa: CASSQGSAIYNSPLHF; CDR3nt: TGTGCCAGCAGCCAAGGGTCAGCCATTTATAATTCACCCCTCCACTTT
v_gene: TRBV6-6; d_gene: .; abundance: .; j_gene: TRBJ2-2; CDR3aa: CASSHSRGAPGELFF; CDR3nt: TGTGCCAGCAGTCACTCCCGGGGGGCGCCCGGGGAGCTGTTTTTT
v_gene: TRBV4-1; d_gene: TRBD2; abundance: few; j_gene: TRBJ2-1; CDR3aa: CASSRSGSGTRASGERDEQFF; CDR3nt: TGCGCCAGCAGCCGCTCCGGTAGCGGGACTAGGGCCTCGGGGGAGAGGGATGAGCAGTTCTTC
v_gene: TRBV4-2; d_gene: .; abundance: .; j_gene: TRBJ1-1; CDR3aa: CASSHHKDWVDTEAFF; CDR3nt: TGTGCCAGCAGCCACCATAAGGATTGGGTAGACACTGAAGCTTTCTTT
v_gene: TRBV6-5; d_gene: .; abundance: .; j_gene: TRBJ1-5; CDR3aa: CASREDSYQPQHF; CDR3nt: TGTGCCAGCAGAGAGGACAGCTATCAGCCCCAGCATTTT
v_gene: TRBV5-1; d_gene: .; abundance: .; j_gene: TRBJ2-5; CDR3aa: CASRRDRYQETQYF; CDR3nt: TGCGCCAGCAGACGCGACAGGTACCAAGAGACCCAGTACTTC
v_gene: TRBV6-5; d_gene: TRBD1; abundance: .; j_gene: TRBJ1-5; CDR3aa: CASSRDRGAQPQHF; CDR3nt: TGTGCCAGCAGTCGGGACAGGGGCGCACAGCCCCAGCATTTT
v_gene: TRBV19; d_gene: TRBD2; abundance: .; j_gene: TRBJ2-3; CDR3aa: CASNSGRAGDTQYF; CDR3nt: TGTGCCAGTAATAGCGGGAGGGCGGGAGATACGCAGTATTTT
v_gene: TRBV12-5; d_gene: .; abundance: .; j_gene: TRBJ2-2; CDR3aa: CAKGWVFQNTGELFF; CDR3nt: TGTGCTAAAGGTTGGGTTTTCCAGAACACCGGGGAGCTGTTTTTT
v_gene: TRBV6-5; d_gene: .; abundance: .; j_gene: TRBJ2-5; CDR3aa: CASSYSYRDGTQYF; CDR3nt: TGTGCCAGCAGTTACTCCTACAGGGACGGGACCCAGTACTTC
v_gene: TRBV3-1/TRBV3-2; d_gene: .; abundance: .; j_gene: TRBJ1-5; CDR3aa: CASSQDRNNQPQHF; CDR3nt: TGTGCCAGCAGCCAAGACCGCAATAATCAGCCCCAGCATTTT
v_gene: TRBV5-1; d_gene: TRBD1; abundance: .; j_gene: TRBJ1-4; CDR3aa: CASSLGQGSATNEKLFF; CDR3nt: TGCGCCAGCAGCTTGGGACAGGGGAGTGCAACTAATGAAAAACTGTTTTTT
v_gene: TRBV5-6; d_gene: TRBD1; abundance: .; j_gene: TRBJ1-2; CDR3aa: CASSPDRTFYGYTF; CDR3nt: TGTGCCAGCAGCCCGGACAGGACGTTCTATGGCTACACCTTC
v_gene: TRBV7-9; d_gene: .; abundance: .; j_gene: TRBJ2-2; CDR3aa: CASSLELGRVTGELFF; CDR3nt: TGTGCCAGCAGCTTAGAACTAGGACGGGTAACCGGGGAGCTGTTTTTT
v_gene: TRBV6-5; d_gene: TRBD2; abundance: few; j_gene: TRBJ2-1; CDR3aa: CASSSLTSDYNEQFF; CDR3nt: TGTGCCAGCAGCTCACTGACTAGCGACTACAATGAGCAGTTCTTC
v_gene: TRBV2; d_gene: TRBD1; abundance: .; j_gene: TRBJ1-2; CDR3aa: CASLRTGGYGYTF; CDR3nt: TGTGCCAGCCTGAGGACAGGGGGTTATGGCTACACCTTC
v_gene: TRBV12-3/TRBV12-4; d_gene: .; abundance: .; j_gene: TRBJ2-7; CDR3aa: CASSLVPYEQYF; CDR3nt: TGTGCCAGCAGTTTAGTTCCATACGAGCAGTACTTC
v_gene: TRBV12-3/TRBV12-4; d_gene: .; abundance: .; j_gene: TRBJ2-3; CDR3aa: CASRDLTDTQYF; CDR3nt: TGTGCCAGCAGGGACCTCACAGATACGCAGTATTTT
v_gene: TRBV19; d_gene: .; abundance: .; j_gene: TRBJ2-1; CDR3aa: CASSIDLETSLYNEQFF; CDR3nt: TGTGCCAGTAGTATAGATCTGGAGACTTCCCTGTACAATGAGCAGTTCTTC
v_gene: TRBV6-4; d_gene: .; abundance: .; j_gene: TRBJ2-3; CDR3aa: CASSEDSRTDTQYF; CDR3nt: TGTGCCAGCAGTGAGGATAGCCGCACAGATACGCAGTATTTT
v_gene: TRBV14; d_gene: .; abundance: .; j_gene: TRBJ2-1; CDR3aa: CASSLGTLWNEQFF; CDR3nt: TGTGCCAGCAGCTTAGGGACTCTGTGGAATGAGCAGTTCTTC
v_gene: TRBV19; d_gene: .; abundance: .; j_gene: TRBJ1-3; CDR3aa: CASTEQAGNTIYF; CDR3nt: TGTGCCAGTACGGAACAGGCTGGAAACACCATATATTTT
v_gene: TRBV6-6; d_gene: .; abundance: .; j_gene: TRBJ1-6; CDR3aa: CASSSAGVYNSPLHF; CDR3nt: TGTGCCAGCAGTTCGGCCGGGGTCTATAATTCACCCCTCCACTTT
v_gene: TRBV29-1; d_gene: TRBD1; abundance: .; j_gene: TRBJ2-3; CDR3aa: CSVADRGPGTDTQYF; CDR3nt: TGCAGCGTGGCTGACAGGGGCCCGGGGACAGATACGCAGTATTTT
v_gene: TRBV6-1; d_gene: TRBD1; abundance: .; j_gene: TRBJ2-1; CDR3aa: CASREDRGRSNEQFF; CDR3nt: TGTGCCAGCAGGGAAGACAGGGGGCGCAGCAATGAGCAGTTCTTC
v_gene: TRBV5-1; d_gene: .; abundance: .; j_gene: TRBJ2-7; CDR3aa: CASSPEQGAYEQYF; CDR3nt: TGCGCCAGCAGCCCGGAGCAGGGCGCCTACGAGCAGTACTTC
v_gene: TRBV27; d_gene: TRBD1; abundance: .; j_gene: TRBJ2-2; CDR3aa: CASSYLWTGELGELFF; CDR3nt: TGTGCCAGCAGTTATCTCTGGACAGGGGAATTGGGGGAGCTGTTTTTT
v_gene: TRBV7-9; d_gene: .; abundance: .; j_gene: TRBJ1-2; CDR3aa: CASSLADAGRAYGYTF; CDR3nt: TGTGCCAGCAGCTTAGCGGATGCGGGTAGGGCCTATGGCTACACCTTC
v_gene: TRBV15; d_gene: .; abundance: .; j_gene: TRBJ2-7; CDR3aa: CATSRGGSEYEQYF; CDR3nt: TGTGCCACCAGCAGAGGGGGATCGGAGTACGAGCAGTACTTC
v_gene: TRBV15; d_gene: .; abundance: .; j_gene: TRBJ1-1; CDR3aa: CATSRAGMNTEAFF; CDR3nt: TGTGCCACCAGCAGAGCGGGAATGAACACTGAAGCTTTCTTT
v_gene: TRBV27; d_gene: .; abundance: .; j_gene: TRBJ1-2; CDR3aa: CASAKRGDGYTF; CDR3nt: TGTGCCAGCGCCAAACGGGGGGATGGCTACACCTTC
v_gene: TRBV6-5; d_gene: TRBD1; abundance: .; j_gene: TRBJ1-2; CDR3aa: CASSQTGGAGYGYTF; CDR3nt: TGTGCCAGCAGTCAGACAGGGGGCGCTGGGTATGGCTACACCTTC
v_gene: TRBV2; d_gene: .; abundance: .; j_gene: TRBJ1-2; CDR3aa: CASSEGGINYGYTF; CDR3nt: TGTGCCAGCAGTGAAGGAGGAATTAACTATGGCTACACCTTC
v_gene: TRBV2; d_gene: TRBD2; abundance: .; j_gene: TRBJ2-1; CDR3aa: CASCWRGGVEQFF; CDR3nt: TGTGCCAGCTGCTGGCGGGGGGGCGTCGAGCAGTTCTTC
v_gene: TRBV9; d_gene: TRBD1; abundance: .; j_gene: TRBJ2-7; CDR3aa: CASSPRFGTGPSYEQYF; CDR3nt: TGTGCCAGCAGCCCTCGTTTTGGGACAGGCCCTTCCTACGAGCAGTACTTC
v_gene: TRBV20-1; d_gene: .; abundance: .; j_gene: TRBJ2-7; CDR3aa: CSARAGYEQYF; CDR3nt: TGCAGTGCTAGAGCAGGGTACGAGCAGTACTTC
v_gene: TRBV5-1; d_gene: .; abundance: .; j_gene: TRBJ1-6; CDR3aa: CASSSYSGDNSPLHF; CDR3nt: TGCGCCAGCAGCTCCTATTCAGGGGATAATTCACCCCTCCACTTT
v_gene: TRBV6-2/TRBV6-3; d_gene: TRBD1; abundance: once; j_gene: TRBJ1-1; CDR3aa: CASSTGTAAFF; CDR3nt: TGTGCCAGCAGCACCGGGACAGCGGCTTTCTTT
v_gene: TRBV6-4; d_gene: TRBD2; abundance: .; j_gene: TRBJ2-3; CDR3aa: CASSDRGGRTDTQYF; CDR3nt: TGTGCCAGCAGTGACCGGGGAGGGCGCACAGATACGCAGTATTTT
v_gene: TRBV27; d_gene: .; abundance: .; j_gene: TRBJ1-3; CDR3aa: CASRSGAAGNTIYF; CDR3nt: TGTGCCAGCAGATCGGGGGCAGCTGGAAACACCATATATTTT